The next 3 T cell receptor beta chains were all read from a single sample in a study of shared T cell receptors in the human thymus. Profiling relied on immunoSEQ multiplex PCR, and the TCRdb table lists in-frame clones only, not all of them. Of roughly 560,000 clones listed, more than 75% were seen once; the top ten hold more than 0.01%. The sample was also reused in another study, on human thymus T cells.

Source material: thymocytes. The receptors were sampled from a boy younger than two with a congenital heart defect.

The chain carries TRBV4-3 and TRBJ1-5; D ambiguous. Looked up from germline, CDR1 is LGHNA and CDR2 is YSLEER. V dropped 3 bases and J dropped 4 bases, with 19 bases sitting between them. CDR3 length: 17 residues. The CDR3 coding sequence is TGCGCCAGCAGCCAGGACCCGCCGGGATCCACTAATCAGCCCCAGCATTTT. Protein sequence: CASSQDPPGSTNQPQHF.

V and J are TRBV5-1 and TRBJ1-1; 9 bases fit TRBD1. Trimming cost V 2 bases and J 6 bases; bases outside gene matches: 8. CDR3 length: 15 amino acids. The germline gives CDR1 SGHRS, CDR2 YFSETQ. The CDR3 DNA follows: TGCGCCAGCAGCTTACAAACAGGGGGCCGAGCTGAAGCTTTCTTT. It encodes CASSLQTGGRAEAFF. The whole variable domain, filled in from reference TRBV5-1 and TRBJ1-1, reads KAGVTQTPRYLIKTRGQQVTLSCSPISGHRSVSWYQQTPGQGLQFLFEYFSETQRNKGNFPGRFSGRQFSNSRSEMNVSTLELGDSALYLCASSLQTGGRAEAFFGQGTRLTVV.

The V call is TRBV19, the J call TRBJ2-7, with a possible D match to TRBD1 (6 bases). The CDR3 contains 16 residues. Germline V gene data show CDR1 as LNHDA and CDR2 as SQIVND (reference sequence). V lost 5 bases and J 0 bases, leaving 17 bases between the germline ends. The CDR3 sequence is CASSPRGSGSSYEQYF. The CDR3, as DNA: TGTGCCAGTAGTCCGAGGGGGTCCGGGTCCTCCTACGAGCAGTACTTC.